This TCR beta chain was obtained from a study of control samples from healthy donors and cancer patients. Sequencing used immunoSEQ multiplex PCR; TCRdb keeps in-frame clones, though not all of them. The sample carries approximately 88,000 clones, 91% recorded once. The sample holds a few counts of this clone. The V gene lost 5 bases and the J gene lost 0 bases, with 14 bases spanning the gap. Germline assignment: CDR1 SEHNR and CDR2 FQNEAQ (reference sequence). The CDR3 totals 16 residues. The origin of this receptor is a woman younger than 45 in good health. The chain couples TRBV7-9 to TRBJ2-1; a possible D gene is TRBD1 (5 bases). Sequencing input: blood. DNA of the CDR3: TGTGCCAGCAGCCAATTTGGGGCAGCCTCCTACAATGAGCAGTTCTTC. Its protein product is CASSQFGAASYNEQFF. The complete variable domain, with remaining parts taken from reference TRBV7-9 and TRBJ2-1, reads DTGVSQNPRHKITKRGQNVTFRCDPISEHNRLYWYRQTLGQGPEFLTYFQNEAQLEKSRLLSDRFSAERPKGSFSTLEIQRTEQGDSAMYLCASSQFGAASYNEQFFGPGTRLTVL.